These 24 T cell receptor beta chains share one sample of origin, sequenced in a study of OX40 agonist ivuxolimab in advanced cancers. The assay was immunoSEQ multiplex PCR, and TCRdb's table has in-frame clones only and misses some. Of tens of thousands of clones detected, approximately 91% appear once; the ten largest clones hold approximately 0.67%. The specimen was CD4+ or CD8+ T cells sorted from blood, collected in a trial of the OX40 agonist ivuxolimab. The receptors were sampled from an adult with an advanced solid tumor such as melanoma, head and neck, liver or kidney cancer.

This chain connects TRBV7-9 to TRBJ1-2, with a possible D match to TRBD1 (6 bases). This CDR3 has 12 residues. V lost 4 bases, J lost 8 bases, and 11 bases lay in between. From germline, CDR1 is SEHNR and CDR2 FQNEAQ (reference sequence). CDR3 DNA: TGTGCCAGCAGCTGGGACAAAGAGGGCTACACCTTC. This translates into CASSWDKEGYTF.

The chain couples TRBV18 to TRBJ1-2; 7 bases are shared with TRBD1. The CDR3 contains 15 residues. Germline V CDR1 and CDR2: KGHSH, LQKENI. V lost 3 bases and J lost 4; bases outside the gene matches: 8. CDR3 loop: CASSPLGQALYGYTF. The CDR3 DNA reads as TGTGCCAGCTCACCTCTAGGACAGGCTCTCTATGGCTACACCTTC.

This sequence joins TRBV5-5 and TRBJ1-6; 10 bases fit TRBD1. V gave up 4 bases and J gave up 10 bases; unmatched junction bases: 14. The CDR3 sequence is 17 residues long. Germline lookup yields CDR1 SGHKS and CDR2 YYEKEE (reference sequence). CDR3 in amino acids: CASSLVAGTGARSPLHF. The CDR3 DNA reads TGTGCCAGCAGCCTGGTTGCGGGGACAGGGGCTCGGTCACCCCTCCACTTT.

The gene calls are TRBV5-1 and TRBJ1-1, with a possible D match to TRBD1 (6 bases). This CDR3 has 14 residues. Germline CDR1 is SGHRS and CDR2 is YFSETQ. V lost 4 bases to trimming and J lost 4 bases, with 14 bases between them. The CDR3 is CASSPSGASTEAFF. The CDR3 DNA follows: TGCGCCAGCAGCCCTTCAGGGGCGAGCACTGAAGCTTTCTTT.

Notes on this clone: The sample has other DNA sequences that encode this CDR3 too. This chain uses TRBV19 with TRBJ1-1, with D uncertain. The CDR3 loop spans 13 amino acids. Germline V gene data show CDR1 as LNHDA and CDR2 as SQIVND (reference sequence). The V end lost 1 base, the J end lost 2 bases, and 5 bases lay between the germline ends. The CDR3 DNA is TGTGCCAGTAGTATAGGGGGTAACACTGAAGCTTTCTTT. It yields the protein CASSIGGNTEAFF. Supplemented by reference TRBV19 and TRBJ1-1, the full variable domain reads DGGITQSPKYLFRKEGQNVTLSCEQNLNHDAMYWYRQDPGQGLRLIYYSQIVNDFQKGDIAEGYSVSREKKESFPLTVTSAQKNPTAFYLCASSIGGNTEAFFGQGTRLTVV.

This rearrangement joins TRBV6-1 to TRBJ2-1; D may be TRBD1 (6 bases). The CDR3 is made up of 14 amino acids. Germline V gene sequence: CDR1 MNHNS, CDR2 SASEGT. V was cut by 1 base and J by 9 bases, with 13 bases left in between. The CDR3 DNA follows: TGTGCCAGCAGTGAAGTGATTGGGGGCGGTGAGCAGTTCTTC. Amino acid sequence: CASSEVIGGGEQFF.

The gene calls are TRBV6-5 and TRBJ2-7; TRBD1 matches 8 bases. The CDR3 loop spans 14 amino acids. V dropped 5 bases and J dropped 6; count of bases not matched to a gene: 9. CDR1 is MNHEY and CDR2 is SVGAGI in the germline V gene. The CDR3 loop reads CASSPDRVQVEQYF. In DNA, the CDR3 is TGTGCCAGCAGTCCGGACAGGGTTCAGGTCGAGCAGTACTTC.

The V call is TRBV28, the J call TRBJ1-2; D gene unclear. Germline lookup yields CDR1 MDHEN and CDR2 SYDVKM. This CDR3 is built from 13 residues. Deletions cut 6 bases from V and 4 bases from J, with 12 bases between. The CDR3 DNA reads TGTGCCAGCAGGTCGGACCCACTCTATGGCTACACCTTC. Its protein is CASRSDPLYGYTF.

The chain carries TRBV12-2 and TRBJ1-1. TRBV12-2 is a documented pseudogene. The CDR3 contains 15 residues. CDR3 residues: CASPTAGEGDTEAFF. CDR3 DNA: TGTGCAAGTCCTACCGCGGGAGAAGGGGACACTGAAGCTTTCTTT.

The rearrangement joins TRBV4-1 to TRBJ2-7, with TRBD2 matching over 10 bases. Germline CDR1 MGHRA, CDR2 YSYEKL. The CDR3 is 16 amino acids. Trimming took 3 bases from V and 7 from J; bases not matched to a gene: 12. The CDR3 DNA follows: TGCGCCAGCAGCCAGGCTAGCGGGAGCTCCCTAAGGGAGCAGTACTTC. It translates to CASSQASGSSLREQYF.

The genes are TRBV5-6 and TRBJ1-1; 7 positions match TRBD1. This CDR3 comprises 13 residues. The ends lost 4 bases at V and 10 bases at J; junction bases unmatched: 10. The germline gives CDR1 SGHDT, CDR2 YYEEEE. This chain's CDR3 is CASSRNRGGGAFF. Written as DNA, the CDR3 is TGTGCCAGCAGCCGCAACAGGGGCGGGGGAGCTTTCTTT.

The chain employs TRBV5-4 and TRBJ2-1; a weak D match, TRBD2 (5 bases). The CDR3 has 14 residues. Looked up from germline, CDR1 is SGHNT and CDR2 is YYREEE (reference sequence). Trimming stripped 2 bases from V and 6 bases from J, with 12 bases between. This chain's CDR3 is CASSFRASSNEQFF. Written as DNA, the CDR3 is TGTGCCAGCAGCTTTAGGGCTAGCTCCAATGAGCAGTTCTTC.

This clone has a handful of counts. CDR3: CASSLYDPAGTEAFF. The CDR3 nucleotides read TGCGCCAGCAGCTTGTACGACCCGGCAGGCACTGAAGCTTTCTTT. This chain uses TRBV5-1 with TRBJ1-1; D is undetermined. This CDR3 is built from 15 residues. The V and J ends lost 1 base and 4 bases respectively, with 14 bases between them. Per the germline V gene, CDR1 is SGHRS and CDR2 is YFSETQ. Full variable domain (missing parts from reference TRBV5-1 and TRBJ1-1): KAGVTQTPRYLIKTRGQQVTLSCSPISGHRSVSWYQQTPGQGLQFLFEYFSETQRNKGNFPGRFSGRQFSNSRSEMNVSTLELGDSALYLCASSLYDPAGTEAFFGQGTRLTVV.

The chain couples TRBV12-5 to TRBJ2-7; no clear D gene. Germline lookup yields CDR1 LGHNT and CDR2 FRNRAP. The CDR3 runs to 15 residues. V was clipped by 6 bases and J by 3 bases, with 18 bases between them. The chain's CDR3 is CASGLDHQGIYEQYF. The DNA of the CDR3 is TGTGCTAGTGGCCTTGACCATCAAGGGATCTACGAGCAGTACTTC.

The chain uses TRBV9 and TRBJ1-1; D not certain. Germline lookup yields CDR1 SGDLS and CDR2 YYNGEE. The CDR3 sequence is 14 residues long. V lost 0 bases and J 1 base, leaving 7 bases between the germline ends. CDR3 amino acids: CASSVVPTNTEAFF. CDR3 DNA sequence: TGTGCCAGCAGCGTAGTCCCAACGAACACTGAAGCTTTCTTT.

The rearrangement uses TRBV19 and TRBJ1-5; 7 nucleotides line up with TRBD1. Trimming at V came to 0 bases and at J to 1 base, leaving 9 bases not matched to a gene. Germline V CDR1 and CDR2: LNHDA, SQIVND (reference sequence). The CDR3 has 18 amino acids. Here the CDR3 DNA reads TGTGCCAGTAGTATAGATTCGGGAGGGGGCAAAAGCAATCAGCCCCAGCATTTT. Residues: CASSIDSGGGKSNQPQHF.

This chain joins TRBV6-5 and TRBJ2-5, with D possibly matching TRBD2 (5 bases). This CDR3 comprises 14 residues. The germline gives CDR1 MNHEY, CDR2 SVGAGI. The V and J ends lost 4 bases and 4 bases respectively, with 13 bases between them. CDR3 amino acids: CASSSRRGRETQYF. For the CDR3, the DNA is TGTGCCAGCAGTTCCCGACGAGGGAGAGAGACCCAGTACTTC.

V and J are TRBV6-6 and TRBJ2-2, with a possible D match to TRBD1 (5 bases). This CDR3 comprises 15 residues. Trimming cost V 6 bases and J 6 bases, with 17 bases left between them. Germline assignment: CDR1 MNHNY and CDR2 SVGAGI (reference sequence). This CDR3 reads CASSHYSGPPGELFF. CDR3 in DNA: TGTGCCAGCAGCCACTACTCAGGGCCACCCGGGGAGCTGTTTTTT.

This clone occurred once. This sequence joins TRBV2 and TRBJ2-3; 8 bases are a match to TRBD2. Germline V CDR1 and CDR2: SNHLY, FYNNEI. The CDR3 length is 15 residues. After removal of 5 bases from V and 2 bases from J, the junction contained 6 bases not matched to a gene. The CDR3: CASSFQRGNTDTQYF. In DNA, the CDR3 is TGTGCCAGCAGTTTTCAGCGGGGGAACACAGATACGCAGTATTTT.

The gene calls are TRBV18 and TRBJ2-7; TRBD1 matches 10 bases. The CDR3 runs 13 residues. Germline trimming cut 5 bases from V and 6 bases from J; bases unmatched to any gene: 4. CDR1 and CDR2 (germline): KGHSH, LQKENI. CDR3 sequence: CASSSGTGVEQYF. The DNA of the CDR3 is TGTGCCAGCTCATCCGGGACAGGGGTCGAGCAGTACTTC.

This clone has a single count. V gene TRBV5-1 combines with J gene TRBJ2-7, with TRBD2 as a possible D gene (6 bases). Trimming shortened V by 10 bases and J by 4 bases, and 18 bases separated the two germline ends. Germline V CDR1 and CDR2: SGHRS, YFSETQ. This CDR3 region has 13 residues. The CDR3, as DNA: TGCGCCTCAAACCCGGGGGTCACGTACGAGCAGTACTTC. It specifies CASNPGVTYEQYF. Combining the CDR3 with reference TRBV5-1 and TRBJ2-7 gives the whole variable domain KAGVTQTPRYLIKTRGQQVTLSCSPISGHRSVSWYQQTPGQGLQFLFEYFSETQRNKGNFPGRFSGRQFSNSRSEMNVSTLELGDSALYLCASNPGVTYEQYFGPGTRLTVT.

The chain recombines TRBV27 with TRBJ1-4; TRBD1 agrees at 8 bases. The ends lost 5 bases at V and 10 bases at J; junction bases unmatched: 12. Germline lookup yields CDR1 MNHEY and CDR2 SMNVEV (reference sequence). The CDR3 sequence is 15 residues long. Written as DNA, the CDR3 is TGTGCCAGCAGTCCGTTCGGGCAGGGGGCGAGAAAACTGTTTTTT. Amino acid sequence: CASSPFGQGARKLFF.

V usage is TRBV5-4 and J usage is TRBJ2-1; 8 bases align to TRBD2. This CDR3 spans 16 amino acids. V shed 4 bases and J 8 bases; nucleotides not matched to a gene: 14. Germline V gene data show CDR1 as SGHNT and CDR2 as YYREEE (reference sequence). The CDR3 is CASSPRLAGGGDEQFF. The CDR3, as DNA: TGTGCCAGCAGCCCCCGGCTCGCGGGGGGCGGAGATGAGCAGTTCTTC.

V and J are TRBV5-1 and TRBJ1-1; D possibly corresponds to TRBD1 (6 bases). With 9 bases removed from V and 1 base from J, the gap between germline ends came to 13 bases. The CDR3 has 13 residues. Germline V gene lookup returns CDR1 SGHRS and CDR2 YFSETQ. The CDR3 DNA reads TGCGCCACCAAACAGACAGGGAACACTGAAGCTTTCTTT. Its protein product is CATKQTGNTEAFF. Complete variable domain (other parts from reference TRBV5-1 and TRBJ1-1): KAGVTQTPRYLIKTRGQQVTLSCSPISGHRSVSWYQQTPGQGLQFLFEYFSETQRNKGNFPGRFSGRQFSNSRSEMNVSTLELGDSALYLCATKQTGNTEAFFGQGTRLTVV.